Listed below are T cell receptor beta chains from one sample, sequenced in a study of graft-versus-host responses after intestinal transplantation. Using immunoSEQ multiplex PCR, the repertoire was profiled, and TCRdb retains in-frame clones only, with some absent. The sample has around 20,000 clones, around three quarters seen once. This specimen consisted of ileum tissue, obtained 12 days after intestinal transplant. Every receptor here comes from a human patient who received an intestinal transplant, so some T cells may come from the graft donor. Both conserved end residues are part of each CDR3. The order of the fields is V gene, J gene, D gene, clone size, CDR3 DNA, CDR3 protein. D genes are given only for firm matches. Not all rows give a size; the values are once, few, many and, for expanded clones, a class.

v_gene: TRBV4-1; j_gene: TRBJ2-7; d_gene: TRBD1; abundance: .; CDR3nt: TGCGCCAGCAGCCTCAGACAGGGACACTACGAGCAGTACTTC; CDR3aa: CASSLRQGHYEQYF
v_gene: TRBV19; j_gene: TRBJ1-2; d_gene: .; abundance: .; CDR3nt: TGTGCCAGTAGTATGTGGGACATGTACTATGGCTACACCTTC; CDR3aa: CASSMWDMYYGYTF
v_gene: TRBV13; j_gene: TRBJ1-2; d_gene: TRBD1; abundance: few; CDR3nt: TGTGCCAGCAGCACCGGGACAGGGGAAGACTATGGCTACACCTTC; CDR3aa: CASSTGTGEDYGYTF
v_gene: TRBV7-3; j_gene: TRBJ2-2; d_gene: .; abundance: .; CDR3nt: TGTGCCAGCAGCTTGGGGGGTCGGGAGCTGTTTTTT; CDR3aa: CASSLGGRELFF
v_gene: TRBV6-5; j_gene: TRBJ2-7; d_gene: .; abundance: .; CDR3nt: TGTGCCAGCAGTTATGCATCCGGACAGTACGAGCAGTACTTC; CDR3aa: CASSYASGQYEQYF
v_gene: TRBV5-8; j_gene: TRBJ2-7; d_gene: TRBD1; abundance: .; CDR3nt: TGTGCCAGCAGCTTACAGGGGGCCCCTTCCTACGAGCAGTACTTC; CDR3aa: CASSLQGAPSYEQYF
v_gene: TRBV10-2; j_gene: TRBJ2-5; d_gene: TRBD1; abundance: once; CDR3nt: TGCGCCAGCAGTGAAGGGGGCGAGACCCAGTACTTC; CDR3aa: CASSEGGETQYF
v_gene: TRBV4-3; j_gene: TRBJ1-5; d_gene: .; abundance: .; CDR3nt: TGCGCCAGCAGCCCCAGACAGACACTGGGTCAGCCCCAGCATTTT; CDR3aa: CASSPRQTLGQPQHF
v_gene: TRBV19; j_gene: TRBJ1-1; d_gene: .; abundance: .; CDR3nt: TGTGCCAGTAGGATGGCAGGGATAATGAACACTGAAGCTTTCTTT; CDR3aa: CASRMAGIMNTEAFF
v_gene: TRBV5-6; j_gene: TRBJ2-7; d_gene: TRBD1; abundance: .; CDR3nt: TGTGCCAGCAGCCAACCCGGGACAGGGACCTACGAGCAGTACTTC; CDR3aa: CASSQPGTGTYEQYF
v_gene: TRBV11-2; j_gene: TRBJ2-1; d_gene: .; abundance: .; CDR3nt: TGTGCCAGCGGACCCCGATCGGGACAAAATGAGCAGTTCTTC; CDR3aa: CASGPRSGQNEQFF
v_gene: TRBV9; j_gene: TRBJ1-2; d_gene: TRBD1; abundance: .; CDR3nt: TGTGCCAGCACCGGGACAGGGGACTATGGCTACACCTTC; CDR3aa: CASTGTGDYGYTF
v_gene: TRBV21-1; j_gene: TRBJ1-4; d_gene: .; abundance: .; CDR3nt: TGTGCCAGCAGCTACCGGACAGCTACAACTAATGAAAAACTGTTTTTT; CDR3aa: CASSYRTATTNEKLFF
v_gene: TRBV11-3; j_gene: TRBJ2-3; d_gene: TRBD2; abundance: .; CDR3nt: TGTGCCAGCAGCCGCGGGGGGGCCAGGACAGATACGCAGTATTTT; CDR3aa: CASSRGGARTDTQYF
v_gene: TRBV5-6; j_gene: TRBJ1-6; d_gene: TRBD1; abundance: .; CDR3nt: TGTGCCAGCAGTGGCGGACAGGGTAATTCACCCCTCCACTTT; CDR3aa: CASSGGQGNSPLHF
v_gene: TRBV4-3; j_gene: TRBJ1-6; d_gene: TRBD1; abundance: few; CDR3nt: TGCGCCAGCAGCTTTGGGACAGGTCAAAATTCACCCCTCCACTTT; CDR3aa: CASSFGTGQNSPLHF
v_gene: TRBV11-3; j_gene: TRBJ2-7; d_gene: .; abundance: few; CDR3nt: TGTGCCAGCAGCTTAGTACGGTGGCAGGGTTTGGACGAGCAGTACTTC; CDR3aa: CASSLVRWQGLDEQYF
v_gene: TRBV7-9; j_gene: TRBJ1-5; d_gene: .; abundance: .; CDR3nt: TGTGCCGTTGGGGGTCCAGGGACTTCATATAGCAATCAGCCCCAGCATTTT; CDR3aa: CAVGGPGTSYSNQPQHF
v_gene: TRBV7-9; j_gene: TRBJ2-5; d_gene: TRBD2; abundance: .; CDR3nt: TGTGCCAGCAGCTTTATTACTAGCGGGAGGATCGGGACCCAGTACTTC; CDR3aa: CASSFITSGRIGTQYF
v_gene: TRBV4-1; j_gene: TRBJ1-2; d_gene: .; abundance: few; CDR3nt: TGCGCCAGCAGCCAAGGACAGCGCTACACCTTC; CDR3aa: CASSQGQRYTF
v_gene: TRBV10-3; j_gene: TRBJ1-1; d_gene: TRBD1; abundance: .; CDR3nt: TGTGCCATCAGTGGCCGGGACAGGGACACTGAAGCTTTCTTT; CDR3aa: CAISGRDRDTEAFF
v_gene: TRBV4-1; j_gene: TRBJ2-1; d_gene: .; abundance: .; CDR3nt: TGCGCCAGCAGCCAAGACGGCGGCGGAGATGAGCAGTTCTTC; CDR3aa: CASSQDGGGDEQFF
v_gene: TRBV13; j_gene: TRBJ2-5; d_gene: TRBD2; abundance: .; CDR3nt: TGTGCCAGCAGCTTAGGCAGCGGGAGGAGGCAAGAGACCCAGTACTTC; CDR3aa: CASSLGSGRRQETQYF
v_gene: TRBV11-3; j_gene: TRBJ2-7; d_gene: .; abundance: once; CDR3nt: TGTGCCAGCAGCTTGGGGGCAGGCGCCTACGAGCAGTACTTC; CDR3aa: CASSLGAGAYEQYF
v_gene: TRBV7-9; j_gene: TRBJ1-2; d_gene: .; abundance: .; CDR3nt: TGTGCCAGCACCCGGGTGGAGGGGAAGGTGGAAGGCTACACCTTC; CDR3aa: CASTRVEGKVEGYTF
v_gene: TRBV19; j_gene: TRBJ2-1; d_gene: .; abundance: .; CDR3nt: TGTGCCAGTATGGACGGGGTATACAATGAGCAGTTCTTC; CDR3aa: CASMDGVYNEQFF
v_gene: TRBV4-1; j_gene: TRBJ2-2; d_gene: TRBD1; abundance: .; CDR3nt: TGCGCCAGCAGCCAAGTCCTTGACAGGGGTACCGGGGAGCTGTTTTTT; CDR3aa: CASSQVLDRGTGELFF
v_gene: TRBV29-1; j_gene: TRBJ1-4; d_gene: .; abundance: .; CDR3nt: TGCAGCGTTGAATATCTTGAAAAACTGTTTTTT; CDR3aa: CSVEYLEKLFF
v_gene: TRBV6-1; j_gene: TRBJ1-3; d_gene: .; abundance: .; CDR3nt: TGTGCCAGCAGTGAAGCGGAGGGGACGGTGGGAAACACCATATATTTT; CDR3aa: CASSEAEGTVGNTIYF
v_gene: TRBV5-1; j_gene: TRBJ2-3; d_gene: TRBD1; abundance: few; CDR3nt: TGCGCCACCGCGACAGGGACCAGCACAGATACGCAGTATTTT; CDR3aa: CATATGTSTDTQYF
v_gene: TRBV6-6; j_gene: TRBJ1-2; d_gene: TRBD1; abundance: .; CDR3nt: TGTGCCAGCAGCCCCGGGACAGGGGCCTATGGCTACACCTTC; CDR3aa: CASSPGTGAYGYTF
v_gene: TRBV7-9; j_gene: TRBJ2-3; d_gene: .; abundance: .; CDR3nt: TGTGCCAGCAGTTTAGGAGGGGGCCGATCCACAGATACGCAGTATTTT; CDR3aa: CASSLGGGRSTDTQYF
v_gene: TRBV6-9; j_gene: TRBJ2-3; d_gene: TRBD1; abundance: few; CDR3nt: TGTGCCAGCAGCCTCGACAGGGGTAGGGGCACAGATACGCAGTATTTT; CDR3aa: CASSLDRGRGTDTQYF
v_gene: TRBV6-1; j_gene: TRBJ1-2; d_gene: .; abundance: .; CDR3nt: TGTGCCAGCGGCTACAGGGTGGCTGGCTACACCTTC; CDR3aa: CASGYRVAGYTF
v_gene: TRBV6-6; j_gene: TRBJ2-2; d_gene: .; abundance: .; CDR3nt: TGTGCCAGCAGGGAGGGGACCGGGGAGCTGTTTTTT; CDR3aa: CASREGTGELFF
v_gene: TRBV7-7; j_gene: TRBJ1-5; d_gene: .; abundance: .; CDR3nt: TGTGCTAGCAGCTTCGGCCAGGGGACGCCACAGCATTTT; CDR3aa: CASSFGQGTPQHF
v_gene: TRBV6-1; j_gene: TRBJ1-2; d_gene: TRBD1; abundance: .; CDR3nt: TGTGCCAGCATAAGGGACAGGATGTATGGCTACACCTTC; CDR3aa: CASIRDRMYGYTF
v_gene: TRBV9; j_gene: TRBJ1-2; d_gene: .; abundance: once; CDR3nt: TGTGCCAGCAGCGTAGGTTGGGGAGGCTATGGCTACACCTTC; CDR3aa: CASSVGWGGYGYTF
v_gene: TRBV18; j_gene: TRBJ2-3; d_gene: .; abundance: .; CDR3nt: TGTGCCAGCTCACCACTGATGGCGGGGTCTACAGATACGCAGTATTTT; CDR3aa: CASSPLMAGSTDTQYF
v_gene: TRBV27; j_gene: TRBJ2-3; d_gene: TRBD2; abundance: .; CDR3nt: TGTGCCAGCAGTTCCCCGGGCGGGGGATGCACAGATACGCAGTATTTT; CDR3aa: CASSSPGGGCTDTQYF
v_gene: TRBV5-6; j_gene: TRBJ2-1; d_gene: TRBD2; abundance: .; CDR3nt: TGTGCCAGCAGCTTTCCACTAGCGGGGCGGTACAATGAGCAGTTCTTC; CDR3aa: CASSFPLAGRYNEQFF
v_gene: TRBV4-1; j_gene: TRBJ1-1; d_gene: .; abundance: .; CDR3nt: TGCGCCAGCAGCCAACCCCCCGGGGAAGCTTTCTTT; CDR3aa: CASSQPPGEAFF
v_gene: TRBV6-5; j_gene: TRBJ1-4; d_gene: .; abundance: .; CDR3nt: TGTGCCAGCGGCCTGACAGCAGCTAATGAAAAACTGTTTTTT; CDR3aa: CASGLTAANEKLFF
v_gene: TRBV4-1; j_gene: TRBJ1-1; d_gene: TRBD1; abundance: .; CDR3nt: TGCGCCAGCAGCCAACTCATGGACAGGGGGGCGGCGGGTAACACTGAAGCTTTCTTT; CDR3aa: CASSQLMDRGAAGNTEAFF
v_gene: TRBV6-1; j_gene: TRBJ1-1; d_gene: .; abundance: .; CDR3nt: TGTGCCAGCAGTGAAGCGCGCGGGGCCCCGGCGAACACTGAAGCTTTCTTT; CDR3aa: CASSEARGAPANTEAFF
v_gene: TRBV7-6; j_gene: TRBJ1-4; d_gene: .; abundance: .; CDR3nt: TGTGCCAGCAGCTTAGGTACTACGACTGAAAAACTGTTTTTT; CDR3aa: CASSLGTTTEKLFF
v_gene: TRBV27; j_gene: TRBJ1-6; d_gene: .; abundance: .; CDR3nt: TGTGCCAGCAGCCCAGGGGCCGATAATTCACCCCTCCACTTT; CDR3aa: CASSPGADNSPLHF